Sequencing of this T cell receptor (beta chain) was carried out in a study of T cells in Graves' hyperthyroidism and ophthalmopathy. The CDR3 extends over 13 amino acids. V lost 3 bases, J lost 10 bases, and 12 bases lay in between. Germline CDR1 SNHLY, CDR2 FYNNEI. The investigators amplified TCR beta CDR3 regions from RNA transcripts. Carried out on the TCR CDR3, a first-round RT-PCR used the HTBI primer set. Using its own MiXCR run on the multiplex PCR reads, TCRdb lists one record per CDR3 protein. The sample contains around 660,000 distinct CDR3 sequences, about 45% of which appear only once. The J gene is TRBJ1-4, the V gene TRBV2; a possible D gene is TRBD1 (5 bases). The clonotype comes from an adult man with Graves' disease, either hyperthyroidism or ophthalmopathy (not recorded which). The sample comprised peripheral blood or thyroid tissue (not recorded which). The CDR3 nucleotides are TGTGCCAGCAGTGAGGCGGGGCAACGAAAACTGTTTTTT. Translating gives CASSEAGQRKLFF.